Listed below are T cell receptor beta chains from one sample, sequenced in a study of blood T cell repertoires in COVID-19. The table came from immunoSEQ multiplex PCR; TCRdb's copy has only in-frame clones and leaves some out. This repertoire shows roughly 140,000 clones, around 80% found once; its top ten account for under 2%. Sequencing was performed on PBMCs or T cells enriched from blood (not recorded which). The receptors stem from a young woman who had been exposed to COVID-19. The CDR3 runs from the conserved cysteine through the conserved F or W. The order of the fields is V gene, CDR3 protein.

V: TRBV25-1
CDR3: CASSTDRGYYGYTF

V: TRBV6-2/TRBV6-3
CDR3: CASSYGWTGYEAFF

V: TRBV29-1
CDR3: CSVLGELGNTEAFF

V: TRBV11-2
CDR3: CASSLRSDVSGEQYF

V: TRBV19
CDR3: CASRGTQNSPLHF

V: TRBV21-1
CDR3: CASSSRDRGTDTQYF

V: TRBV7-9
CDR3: CASSLSDRGGQETQYF

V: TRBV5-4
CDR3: CASSGGGLTTNTEAFF

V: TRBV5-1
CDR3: CASSLVGGLGETQYF

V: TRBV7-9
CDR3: CASSIRGANYGYTF

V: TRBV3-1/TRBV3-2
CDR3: CASSALAGVPRNTGELFF

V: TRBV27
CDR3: CASSPDGSLISPLHF

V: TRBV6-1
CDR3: CASSARGTGGFDEQYF

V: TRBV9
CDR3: CASSVEGGSSYEQYF

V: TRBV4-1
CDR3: CASSQSPGEISYEQYF

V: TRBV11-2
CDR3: CASSLGTGGLLSYNEQFF

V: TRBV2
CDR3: CASTRTGGSYEQYF

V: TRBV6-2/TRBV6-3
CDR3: CASSYSAPTDTQYF

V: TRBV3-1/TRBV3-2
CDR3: CASSQATPVNEQFF

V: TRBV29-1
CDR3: CSVEKGAIPPSGEQFF

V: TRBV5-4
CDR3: CASSSGTRDYGYTF

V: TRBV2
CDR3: CASSQSGFYVEQYF

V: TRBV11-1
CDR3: CASSLGTATNEKLFF

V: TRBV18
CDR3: CASSPSSGALGYTF

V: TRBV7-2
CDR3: CASSWGVGSNQPQHF

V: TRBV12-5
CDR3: CASGLLPGDGYTF

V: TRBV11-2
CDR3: CASSLEGPGVYYGYTF

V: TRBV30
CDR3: CAWSGGDSSSYEQYF

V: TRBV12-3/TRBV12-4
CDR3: CASSLTGGYTF

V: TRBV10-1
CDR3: CASSEQGGNEQFF

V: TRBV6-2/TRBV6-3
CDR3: CASSYVGYQETQYF

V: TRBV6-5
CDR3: CASSYPDRDEKLFF

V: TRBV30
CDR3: CAWSAQRATEAFF

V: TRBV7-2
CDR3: CASGGGRPPGNTIYF

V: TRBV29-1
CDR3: CSVEGDSRGTDTQYF

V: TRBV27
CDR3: CASSLNSHYGYTF